This passage covers 18 T cell receptor beta chains from one sample sequenced in a study of cytomegalovirus exposure and HLA in healthy donors. TCRdb keeps only in-frame clones here, not all; method: immunoSEQ multiplex PCR. Of roughly 68,000 clones in the sample, roughly 89% were seen once. Material for sequencing was PBMCs. These receptor sequences come from a young woman in good health and CMV-seronegative.

The chain couples TRBV5-4 to TRBJ2-1; 10 bases fit TRBD2. This CDR3 region has 16 residues. The ends lost 4 bases at V and 5 bases at J; junction bases unmatched: 9. The V gene's germline CDR1 is SGHNT and CDR2 YYREEE (reference sequence). The DNA for the CDR3 is TGTGCCAGCAGCCTCCTACTAGCGGGACCCAACAATGAGCAGTTCTTC. Amino acid sequence: CASSLLLAGPNNEQFF. The full variable domain, completed using reference TRBV5-4 and TRBJ2-1, is ETGVTQSPTHLIKTRGQQVTLRCSSQSGHNTVSWYQQALGQGPQFIFQYYREEENGRGNFPPRFSGLQFPNYSSELNVNALELDDSALYLCASSLLLAGPNNEQFFGPGTRLTVL.

The genes are TRBV30 and TRBJ2-3; unclear D gene. The CDR3 contains 11 residues. Germline V gene data show CDR1 as GTSNPN and CDR2 as SVGIG (reference sequence). V was clipped by 0 bases and J by 6 bases, with 4 bases between them. CDR3: CAWSVQDTQYF. Written as DNA, the CDR3 is TGTGCCTGGAGTGTACAGGATACGCAGTATTTT.

The rearrangement links TRBV7-2 to TRBJ2-1; no reliable D call. The V and J ends lost 6 bases and 7 bases respectively, with 7 bases between them. The CDR3 extends over 11 amino acids. Germline CDR1 SGHTA, CDR2 FQGNSA. CDR3 sequence (DNA): TGTGCCAGCAGATTGTCAAATGAGCAGTTCTTC. Amino acid sequence: CASRLSNEQFF.

This sequence joins TRBV18 and TRBJ2-7; TRBD1 agrees at 9 bases. Unmatched junction bases numbered 11, after V lost 3 bases and J lost 5 bases. Germline-derived CDR1 and CDR2 are KGHSH and LQKENI. CDR3 length: 16 residues. Here the CDR3 reads CASSPPGTGTPDEQYF. CDR3 DNA: TGTGCCAGCTCACCCCCCGGGACAGGGACACCCGACGAGCAGTACTTC.

The chain employs TRBV19 and TRBJ2-7, with 10 bases fitting TRBD2. The germline V gene encodes CDR1 LNHDA and CDR2 SQIVND (reference sequence). The CDR3 sequence is 14 residues long. V shed 6 bases and J 5 bases; nucleotides not matched to a gene: 7. The CDR3 nucleotides read TGTGCCAGTAGAAGAGCGGGGGGGCTGAACGAGCAGTACTTC. Amino acids: CASRRAGGLNEQYF.

The chain carries TRBV11-2 and TRBJ2-2; D is perhaps TRBD1 (8 bases). The CDR3 consists of 16 residues. CDR1 and CDR2 (germline): SGHAT, FQNNGV. Trimming cost V 5 bases and J 7 bases, with 20 bases left between them. CDR3 protein: CASSLGGTGRRGELFF. The CDR3 DNA reads TGTGCCAGCAGCCTCGGGGGGACAGGACGCCGCGGGGAGCTGTTTTTT.

V is TRBV7-8 and J is TRBJ2-3; possible D gene TRBD1, 5 bases. In germline, CDR1 is SGHVS, CDR2 FQNEAQ. This CDR3 spans 15 amino acids. Trimming left V 11 bases short and J 1 base short, with 19 bases between. CDR3 protein: CAVKPAGIRTDTQYF. In DNA form, the CDR3 reads TGTGCCGTAAAGCCGGCAGGGATCCGCACAGATACGCAGTATTTT.

The genes are TRBV27 and TRBJ1-1, with 7 bases fitting TRBD1. The CDR3 sequence is 16 residues long. Germline CDR1 and CDR2: MNHEY and SMNVEV (reference sequence). V lost 5 bases, J lost 6 bases, and 15 bases stayed unmatched. The chain's CDR3 is CASSQRSTGVIAEAFF. CDR3 bases: TGTGCCAGCAGTCAACGTTCTACAGGGGTAATAGCTGAAGCTTTCTTT.

This chain links TRBV4-3 with TRBJ1-1; 8 nucleotides agree with TRBD1. Trimming took 3 bases from V and 1 from J; bases not matched to a gene: 7. CDR3 length: 16 amino acids. Per germline, CDR1 LGHNA and CDR2 YSLEER. Here the CDR3 reads CASSQGDRGWNTEAFF. CDR3 DNA sequence: TGCGCCAGCAGCCAGGGCGACAGGGGCTGGAACACTGAAGCTTTCTTT.

The CDR3 spells CATSGARDRGLELSEAFF. CDR3 bases: TGTGCCACCAGCGGGGCCCGGGACAGGGGGCTCGAACTGTCTGAAGCTTTCTTT. The chain recombines TRBV15 with TRBJ1-1; 12 bases are a match to TRBD1. The CDR3 runs to 18 residues. V lost 5 bases, J lost 6 bases, and 16 bases stayed unmatched. Germline CDR1 is LNHNV and CDR2 is YYDKDF (reference sequence).

This clone was seen a handful of times. The CDR3: CASSQDGGGGRGETQYF. CDR3 coding DNA: TGTGCCAGCAGCCAAGACGGAGGCGGGGGCCGGGGGGAGACCCAGTACTTC. This rearrangement joins TRBV4-2 to TRBJ2-5; D is perhaps TRBD2 (7 bases). This CDR3 has 17 residues. The V and J ends lost 0 bases and 5 bases respectively, with 19 bases between them. Germline V CDR1 and CDR2: LGHNA, YNFKEQ.

The CDR3 DNA follows: TGTGCCAGCAGCTTGCCCTCGACTAGCGGGAGTGCAGATACGCAGTATTTT. It codes for CASSLPSTSGSADTQYF. This chain uses TRBV7-3 with TRBJ2-3, with 12 bases lining up with TRBD2. After removal of 3 bases from V and 4 bases from J, the junction contained 8 bases not matched to a gene. The length of the CDR3 is 17 residues. Germline V CDR1 and CDR2: SGHTA, FQGTGA.

This clone was counted once. The rearrangement links TRBV19 to TRBJ1-1; tentative D call: TRBD1 (6 bases). With 3 bases removed from V and 5 bases from J, the gap between germline ends came to 13 bases. Looked up from germline, CDR1 is LNHDA and CDR2 is SQIVND (reference sequence). This CDR3 is built from 14 residues. The CDR3 coding sequence is TGTGCCAGTAGTATCATGGGAAGGGGGACTGAAGCTTTCTTT. Amino acids: CASSIMGRGTEAFF.

V usage is TRBV5-5 and J usage is TRBJ1-5, with a tentative D call TRBD1 (5 bases). The CDR3 is made up of 15 amino acids. Germline V lookup: CDR1 SGHKS, CDR2 YYEKEE (reference sequence). V gave up 3 bases and J gave up 0 bases, with 10 bases separating them. The CDR3 sequence is CASSSGLNSNQPQHF. Here the CDR3 DNA reads TGTGCCAGCAGCTCGGGACTCAATAGCAATCAGCCCCAGCATTTT. Based on the CDR3 plus reference TRBV5-5 and TRBJ1-5, the full variable domain is DAGVTQSPTHLIKTRGQQVTLRCSPISGHKSVSWYQQVLGQGPQFIFQYYEKEERGRGNFPDRFSARQFPNYSSELNVNALLLGDSALYLCASSSGLNSNQPQHFGDGTRLSIL.

The gene calls are TRBV27 and TRBJ1-5; 9 positions match TRBD1. There are 16 residues in the CDR3. The J segment lost 4 bases and the V segment lost 5 bases, leaving 9 bases of the junction unmatched. The germline CDR1 and CDR2 sequences are MNHEY and SMNVEV (reference sequence). The CDR3 sequence: CASSGWTGVGNQPQHF. The CDR3 coding sequence is TGTGCCAGCAGTGGGTGGACAGGGGTTGGTAATCAGCCCCAGCATTTT.

This clone showed up just once. The chain employs TRBV2 and TRBJ2-3, with 9 bases matching TRBD1. Per the germline V gene, CDR1 is SNHLY and CDR2 is FYNNEI. The CDR3 is 14 residues long. V shed 5 bases, J shed 4 bases, and the junction held 4 bases outside the gene matches. CDR3 sequence reads: CASSPGTGSDTQYF. In DNA form, the CDR3 reads TGTGCCAGCAGTCCCGGGACAGGGTCAGATACGCAGTATTTT.

The chain carries TRBV2 and TRBJ2-5, with TRBD2 matching 11 bases. Germline V CDR1 and CDR2: SNHLY, FYNNEI. The V and J ends lost 6 bases and 1 base, in that order; junction bases with no gene match: 4. This CDR3 has 15 residues. The CDR3 sequence is CASRGLAETQETQYF. Written as DNA, the CDR3 is TGTGCCAGCAGGGGACTAGCGGAGACCCAAGAGACCCAGTACTTC.

The chain couples TRBV9 to TRBJ2-1, with 7 bases aligning to TRBD2. Trimming removed 0 bases from V and 5 bases from J; junction bases left unmatched: 11. The CDR3 is made up of 17 amino acids. The V gene's germline CDR1 is SGDLS and CDR2 YYNGEE. CDR3 loop: CASSVDPPGLGNNEQFF. The CDR3 DNA follows: TGTGCCAGCAGCGTAGATCCTCCCGGACTAGGGAACAATGAGCAGTTCTTC.